One and the same sample provided the 20 T cell receptor beta chains below, sequenced in a study of shared clonotypes between healthy human individuals. Repertoires were generated with immunoSEQ multiplex PCR, while TCRdb's copy carries only in-frame clones and drops some. This sample has about 1.5 million clones; approximately 98% occur once, and the top ten carry approximately 0.44%. The sequenced material came from naive CD4+ T cells sorted from blood. Described subset: CD45RA+ positively selected. The receptor set was obtained from a young man in good health.

The rearrangement uses TRBV18 and TRBJ2-3; maybe TRBD2 (7 bases). The CDR3 is 16 amino acids. V lost 3 bases, J lost 3 bases, and 16 bases lay in between. Germline CDR1 KGHSH, CDR2 LQKENI. The CDR3 DNA sequence: TGTGCCAGCTCACCCGTAGCGGGTAGGGGGACAGATACGCAGTATTTT. It is translated as CASSPVAGRGTDTQYF.

The chain employs TRBV19 and TRBJ2-7; 12 nucleotides line up with TRBD1. This CDR3 is 16 amino acids long. The trim removed 4 bases at V and 7 bases at J, leaving 11 bases unmatched. Germline V gives CDR1 LNHDA, CDR2 SQIVND (reference sequence). The CDR3 is CASSTLQGQGAREQYF. The CDR3 DNA is TGTGCCAGTAGTACACTCCAGGGACAGGGGGCTCGTGAGCAGTACTTC.

This chain connects TRBV18 to TRBJ2-6; 11 nucleotides match TRBD1. Germline CDR1 and CDR2: KGHSH and LQKENI. CDR3 length: 18 amino acids. The J segment lost 2 bases and the V segment lost 3 bases, leaving 6 bases of the junction unmatched. CDR3 in DNA: TGTGCCAGCTCACCCCTTCCGGGACAGGGGGCTGGGGCCAACGTCCTGACTTTC. Its protein is CASSPLPGQGAGANVLTF.

This clone was seen once. V usage is TRBV6-5 and J usage is TRBJ2-7; D is unresolved. Trimming removed 2 bases at V and 5 bases at J, with 13 bases between. The CDR3 is made up of 14 amino acids. Germline assignment: CDR1 MNHEY and CDR2 SVGAGI. The CDR3 DNA reads TGTGCCAGCAGTTACCGTTTCTTGGGCCACGAGCAGTACTTC. Amino acid sequence: CASSYRFLGHEQYF.

The genes are TRBV28 and TRBJ2-5; TRBD2 might be the D (6 bases). The germline V gene has CDR1 MDHEN and CDR2 SYDVKM. V lost 5 bases and J 2 bases, leaving 9 bases between the germline ends. The CDR3 is made up of 13 amino acids. The CDR3 reads CASSAGLQETQYF. As DNA, the CDR3 is TGTGCCAGCAGTGCGGGACTTCAAGAGACCCAGTACTTC.

As to this clone: At one of its ends the junction is not consistent with the germline gene, which may arise from a read error. The V call is TRBV7-7, the J call TRBJ2-5; TRBD2 aligns across 9 bases. Germline V gives CDR1 SSHAT, CDR2 FNYEAQ (reference sequence). The CDR3 extends over 14 amino acids. The chain's CDR3 is CASSAGTSTVTQYF. The DNA of the CDR3 is TGTGCTAGCAGCGCCGGGACTAGCACCGTGACCCAGTACTTC.

The genes are TRBV7-9 and TRBJ1-3, with D perhaps TRBD1 (5 bases). Between the trimmed V and J ends, which lost 5 bases and 0 bases, there was a span of 11 bases. The CDR3 spans 15 residues. Germline V gene data show CDR1 as SEHNR and CDR2 as FQNEAQ (reference sequence). The CDR3 DNA reads TGTGCCAGCAGCCCCGCCGGGGGCTCTGGAAACACCATATATTTT. Its translation is CASSPAGGSGNTIYF.

This rearrangement joins TRBV25-1 to TRBJ2-7; a possible D gene is TRBD1 (6 bases). The CDR3 is 14 residues long. The V end was cut by 7 bases, the J end by 5 bases, with 18 bases between. CDR1 is MGHDK and CDR2 is SYGVNS in the germline V gene. CDR3 nucleotide sequence: TGTGCCAGCACAGGGGTAGGTGCCACGGACGAGCAGTACTTC. Protein: CASTGVGATDEQYF.

Points on this clone: In the same sample, other DNA sequences code for this CDR3. V gene TRBV7-8 combines with J gene TRBJ2-3; the D is unclear. CDR3 length equals 12 residues. Germline lookup yields CDR1 SGHVS and CDR2 FQNEAQ. Trimming left V 5 bases short and J 3 bases short, with 6 bases between. CDR3 coding DNA: TGTGCCAGCAGCCTCTCGACAGATACGCAGTATTTT. Encoded protein: CASSLSTDTQYF.

This sequence joins TRBV6-1 and TRBJ2-5; 8 bases agree with TRBD2. Trimming cost V 0 bases and J 2 bases; bases outside gene matches: 8. Germline loops: CDR1 MNHNS, CDR2 SASEGT. The CDR3 sequence is 17 residues long. For the CDR3, the DNA is TGTGCCAGCAGTGAAGCCCTGGAACTAGCGGCGCAAGAGACCCAGTACTTC. Protein product: CASSEALELAAQETQYF.

The rearrangement uses TRBV5-5 and TRBJ2-3, with D uncertain. The V end lost 4 bases, the J end lost 5 bases, and 8 bases lay between the germline ends. The CDR3 covers 12 residues. The V gene's germline CDR1 is SGHKS and CDR2 YYEKEE (reference sequence). CDR3 amino acids: CASSKTIDTQYF. For the CDR3, the DNA is TGTGCCAGCAGCAAAACCATAGATACGCAGTATTTT.

The CDR3: CASSSGSRHYEQYF. The CDR3 nucleotides read TGTGCCAGCAGCTCTGGGTCGCGGCACTACGAGCAGTACTTC. The rearrangement links TRBV6-6 to TRBJ2-7; D uncertain. Germline CDR1 MNHNY, CDR2 SVGAGI (reference sequence). With 6 bases removed from V and 3 bases from J, the gap between germline ends came to 15 bases. The CDR3 is made up of 14 amino acids.

In DNA, the CDR3 is TGTGCCAGCATACGGGTTCGGCGGGCCGGTAGGGAGACCCAGTACTTC. Its protein is CASIRVRRAGRETQYF. V and J are TRBV5-6 and TRBJ2-5; a weak D match, TRBD2 (5 bases). Per germline, CDR1 SGHDT and CDR2 YYEEEE. Trimming cost V 6 bases and J 5 bases, with 23 bases left between them. The CDR3 has 16 amino acids.

The chain links TRBV7-8 to TRBJ2-7; D possibly corresponds to TRBD1 (6 bases). The CDR3 length is 14 residues. Germline values: CDR1 SGHVS, CDR2 FQNEAQ. Trimming left V 3 bases short and J 2 bases short, with 11 bases between. The CDR3 region has the DNA TGTGCCAGCAGCTTCAGGCGGACAGCCTACGAGCAGTACTTC. Translated: CASSFRRTAYEQYF.

This clone appeared a single time. The chain recombines TRBV7-8 with TRBJ2-7; 10 positions agree with TRBD2. This CDR3 has 15 residues. The germline gives CDR1 SGHVS, CDR2 FQNEAQ. Trimming took 1 base from V and 3 from J; bases not matched to a gene: 3. DNA of the CDR3: TGTGCCAGCAGCTTAGACCCTAGCGGGAGCTACGAGCAGTACTTC. Residues: CASSLDPSGSYEQYF. Full variable domain (outside the CDR3, taken from reference TRBV7-8 and TRBJ2-7): GAGVSQSPRYKVAKRGQDVALRCDPISGHVSLFWYQQALGQGPEFLTYFQNEAQLDKSGLPSDRFFAERPEGSVSTLKIQRTQQEDSAVYLCASSLDPSGSYEQYFGPGTRLTVT.

The rearrangement uses TRBV7-3 and TRBJ2-2, with TRBD2 matching 8 bases. Germline CDR1 and CDR2: SGHTA and FQGTGA. This CDR3 is 16 amino acids long. Trimming at V came to 4 bases and at J to 3 bases, leaving 7 bases not matched to a gene. CDR3 coding DNA: TGTGCCAGCAGCTCCGGTGGGACTAGTGACACCGGGGAGCTGTTTTTT. Translated: CASSSGGTSDTGELFF.

Comment on this clone: The sample has other DNA sequences that encode this CDR3 too. The rearrangement uses TRBV11-2 and TRBJ2-7; D not resolved. CDR3 size: 15 residues. V lost 3 bases and J 5 bases, leaving 17 bases between the germline ends. In germline, CDR1 is SGHAT, CDR2 FQNNGV. The CDR3 sequence: CASSFAGKSSDEQYF. CDR3 sequence (DNA): TGTGCCAGCAGCTTCGCAGGTAAATCGTCCGACGAGCAGTACTTC. The variable domain in full, with the rest retrieved from reference TRBV11-2 and TRBJ2-7, is EAGVAQSPRYKIIEKRQSVAFWCNPISGHATLYWYQQILGQGPKLLIQFQNNGVVDDSQLPKDRFSAERLKGVDSTLKIQPAKLEDSAVYLCASSFAGKSSDEQYFGPGTRLTVT.

The rearrangement joins TRBV2 to TRBJ1-5; TRBD1 matches 7 bases. The CDR3 runs to 14 residues. The germline V gene has CDR1 SNHLY and CDR2 FYNNEI. The V gene end was trimmed by 3 bases and the J gene end by 9 bases; junction bases not matched to a gene: 8. CDR3 amino acids: CASSDHRGPGPQHF. In DNA, the CDR3 is TGTGCCAGCAGTGATCACAGGGGCCCTGGGCCCCAGCATTTT.

The chain carries TRBV10-3 and TRBJ2-7; D uncertain. There are 14 residues in the CDR3. Germline V gives CDR1 ENHRY, CDR2 SYGVKD. The germline V and J ends were trimmed by 2 bases and 3 bases, with 11 bases remaining between them. The CDR3 region is CAISEVGIDYEQYF. The CDR3 nucleotides are TGTGCCATCAGTGAGGTAGGGATTGACTACGAGCAGTACTTC.

This chain links TRBV27 with TRBJ2-3; no definite D call. Trimming cost V 6 bases and J 2 bases, with 9 bases left between them. This CDR3 is 13 amino acids long. The germline V gene has CDR1 MNHEY and CDR2 SMNVEV (reference sequence). CDR3 loop: CASSPWATDTQYF. The CDR3 coding sequence is TGTGCCAGCAGCCCATGGGCCACAGATACGCAGTATTTT.